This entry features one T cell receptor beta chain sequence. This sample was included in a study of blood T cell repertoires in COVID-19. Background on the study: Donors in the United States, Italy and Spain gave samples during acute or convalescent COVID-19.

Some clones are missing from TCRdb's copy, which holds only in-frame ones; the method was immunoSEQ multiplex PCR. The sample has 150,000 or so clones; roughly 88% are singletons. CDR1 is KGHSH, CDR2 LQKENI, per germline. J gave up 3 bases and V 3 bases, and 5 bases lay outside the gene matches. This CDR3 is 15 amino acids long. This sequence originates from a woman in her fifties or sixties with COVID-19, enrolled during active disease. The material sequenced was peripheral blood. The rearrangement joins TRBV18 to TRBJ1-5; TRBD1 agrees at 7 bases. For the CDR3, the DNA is TGTGCCAGCTCACCGACCGGGACAGACAATCAGCCCCAGCATTTT. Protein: CASSPTGTDNQPQHF.